This passage covers 21 T cell receptor beta chains from one sample sequenced in a study of blood T cell repertoires in COVID-19 (dated by TCRdb to about 2020). The receptor library was made with the immunoSEQ multiplex PCR assay. TCRdb limited this immuneACCESS table to in-frame rearrangements with V and J called. A share of clones is missing; checked studies link under half to unresolved V genes, and the rest is unexplained. The sample table records 120,000 to 150,000 clones; about nine tenths of these occur just once. Roughly a tenth of the sample goes to the ten largest clones. Input material: peripheral blood. The source of these receptors is a man aged 45-65 years with active or convalescent COVID-19.

In DNA form, the CDR3 reads TGTGCCAGCAGCCCGGACAGCACTAACTATGGCTACACCTTC. This encodes CASSPDSTNYGYTF. The chain combines TRBV5-4 with TRBJ1-2, with a possible D match to TRBD1 (6 bases). Germline CDR1 and CDR2: SGHNT and YYREEE (reference sequence). Trimming took off 4 bases at V and 0 bases at J, with 10 bases between the two ends. The CDR3 runs 14 residues.

The rearrangement uses TRBV6-6 and TRBJ2-4; 9 nucleotides line up with TRBD1. Germline trimming cut 8 bases from V and 0 bases from J; bases unmatched to any gene: 8. The CDR3 contains 16 residues. Germline CDR1 is MNHNY and CDR2 is SVGAGI (reference sequence). The CDR3 DNA follows: TGTGCCAGCGGGGACAGGGCAGTAGGAGCCAAAAACATTCAGTACTTC. Encoded protein: CASGDRAVGAKNIQYF.

This clone is a singleton in its sample. V usage is TRBV4-3 and J usage is TRBJ2-3, with 7 bases aligning to TRBD1. Trimming removed 4 bases from V and 5 bases from J; junction bases left unmatched: 6. CDR1 is LGHNA and CDR2 is YSLEER in the germline V gene. This CDR3 has 14 amino acids. CDR3 protein: CASSPGQRGDTQYF. The CDR3 DNA sequence: TGCGCCAGCAGCCCGGGACAGAGGGGAGATACGCAGTATTTT.

CDR3 protein: CASSEGQPNTGELFF. The DNA for the CDR3 is TGTGCCAGCAGTGAGGGCCAGCCGAACACCGGGGAGCTGTTTTTT. The chain joins TRBV2 to TRBJ2-2; D not certain. The germline gives CDR1 SNHLY, CDR2 FYNNEI. The CDR3 loop spans 15 amino acids. The germline V and J ends were trimmed by 3 bases and 0 bases, with 8 bases remaining between them.

This sequence joins TRBV6-4 and TRBJ2-6; a weak D match, TRBD1 (6 bases). The CDR3 contains 18 residues. Trimming took 8 bases from V and 0 from J, leaving 20 bases between them. The germline gives CDR1 MRHNA, CDR2 SNTAGT. In DNA, the CDR3 is TGTGCCAGCGAGCCCCGGGACATGCACCGCTCTGGGGCCAACGTCCTGACTTTC. Encoded protein: CASEPRDMHRSGANVLTF.

CDR3 loop: CASSYRGQYSPLHF. CDR3 coding DNA: TGTGCCAGCAGCTACAGGGGGCAATATTCACCCCTCCACTTT. The chain combines TRBV6-5 with TRBJ1-6, with TRBD1 matching over 9 bases. The V gene's germline CDR1 is MNHEY and CDR2 SVGAGI. CDR3 length: 14 amino acids. V lost 6 bases and J lost 8; bases outside the gene matches: 5.

J is TRBJ2-7 and V is TRBV6-5; 11 bases are a match to TRBD2. Trimming cost V 6 bases and J 4 bases; bases outside gene matches: 2. This CDR3 has 13 amino acids. CDR1 is MNHEY, CDR2 SVGAGI, per germline. The CDR3 DNA is TGTGCCAGCAGGGGACTAGCGGAGTACGAGCAGTACTTC. Its translation is CASRGLAEYEQYF.

The chain employs TRBV5-1 and TRBJ1-2, with D possibly matching TRBD1 (6 bases). Trimming took 4 bases from V and 4 from J, leaving 14 bases between them. Germline loops: CDR1 SGHRS, CDR2 YFSETQ. The CDR3 loop spans 14 amino acids. CDR3 in amino acids: CASSLRTAGYGYTF. The CDR3 region has the DNA TGCGCCAGCAGCCTTAGGACAGCTGGCTATGGCTACACCTTC.

This clone was seen a handful of times. This sequence joins TRBV5-1 and TRBJ1-1; 9 bases agree with TRBD1. The V gene's germline CDR1 is SGHRS and CDR2 YFSETQ. This CDR3 is built from 17 residues. The V and J ends lost 7 bases and 0 bases, in that order; junction bases with no gene match: 13. CDR3 sequence reads: CASAPPRQGGLNTEAFF. In DNA, the CDR3 is TGCGCCAGCGCCCCTCCCCGACAGGGGGGATTGAACACTGAAGCTTTCTTT.

This clone was recorded only once. The chain couples TRBV5-6 to TRBJ2-1; the D gene is possibly TRBD2 (8 bases). V dropped 0 bases and J dropped 5 bases, with 12 bases sitting between them. Germline lookup yields CDR1 SGHDT and CDR2 YYEEEE. The CDR3 is 15 amino acids. The CDR3 loop is CASSLAGGGHNEQFF. The CDR3 region has the DNA TGTGCCAGCAGCTTGGCGGGAGGGGGCCACAATGAGCAGTTCTTC.

The CDR3 reads CASTRDTTYEQYF. Written as DNA, the CDR3 is TGCGCCAGCACTCGGGACACGACCTACGAGCAGTACTTC. V gene TRBV5-1 combines with J gene TRBJ2-7; D may be TRBD1 (6 bases). CDR1 is SGHRS and CDR2 is YFSETQ in the germline V gene. Trimming took 6 bases from V and 2 from J, leaving 12 bases between them. The CDR3 spans 13 residues.

The genes are TRBV4-3 and TRBJ2-5, with 11 bases lining up with TRBD2. Trimming took 0 bases from V and 5 from J; bases not matched to a gene: 8. The CDR3 is made up of 17 amino acids. From germline, CDR1 is LGHNA and CDR2 YSLEER. The CDR3 reads CASSQDYLAGGWETQYF. The CDR3 DNA follows: TGCGCCAGCAGCCAAGATTACCTAGCGGGAGGTTGGGAGACCCAGTACTTC.

V and J are TRBV19 and TRBJ1-5, with D perhaps matching TRBD1 (6 bases). V was clipped by 4 bases and J by 7 bases, with 17 bases between them. The CDR3 consists of 15 residues. The germline gives CDR1 LNHDA, CDR2 SQIVND (reference sequence). In nucleotides, the CDR3 is TGTGCCAGTAGTACACAGGGTTTGAAGGGCCAGCCCCAGCATTTT. Protein: CASSTQGLKGQPQHF.

The chain is built from TRBV3-1 (or the pseudogene TRBV3-2) and TRBJ1-5; 7 nucleotides align to TRBD1. CDR1 is LGHDT and CDR2 is YNNKEL in the germline V gene (reference sequence). The CDR3 spans 15 residues. Trimming cost V 3 bases and J 5 bases; bases outside gene matches: 7. Here the CDR3 DNA reads TGTGCCAGCAGCCAGGCTACAGGGGAAGATCAGCCCCAGCATTTT. It codes for CASSQATGEDQPQHF.

This clone is a singleton in its sample. This sequence joins TRBV14 and TRBJ2-1, with 14 bases lining up with TRBD2. The CDR3 consists of 14 residues. From germline, CDR1 is SGHDN and CDR2 FVKESK. Losses at the gene ends were 4 bases for V and 16 bases for J; bases not matched to a gene: 9. The CDR3 region has the DNA TGTGCCAGCAGCCTTGGGACTAGCGGGAGTCGGTGCTTCTTC. Protein product: CASSLGTSGSRCFF.

The chain employs TRBV4-1 and TRBJ1-6; perhaps TRBD1 as D (5 bases). The CDR3 is 16 amino acids. The V gene lost 6 bases and the J gene lost 0 bases, with 12 bases spanning the gap. Germline CDR1 MGHRA, CDR2 YSYEKL. CDR3 sequence (DNA): TGCGCCAGCAGACCGACAGAGAGCTCCTATAATTCACCCCTCCACTTT. It codes for CASRPTESSYNSPLHF.

The chain joins TRBV4-2 to TRBJ1-6; possible D gene TRBD1, 6 bases. The V gene's germline CDR1 is LGHNA and CDR2 YNFKEQ. The CDR3 contains 14 residues. With 1 base removed from V and 10 bases from J, the gap between germline ends came to 11 bases. CDR3 DNA sequence: TGTGCCAGCAGCCAAGCGCGGGGGCGGTCACCCCTCCACTTT. It encodes CASSQARGRSPLHF.

V and J are TRBV6-1 and TRBJ1-1; 9 nucleotides line up with TRBD1. The J segment lost 1 base and the V segment lost 4 bases, leaving 7 bases of the junction unmatched. Per the germline V gene, CDR1 is MNHNS and CDR2 is SASEGT. CDR3 size: 16 residues. The CDR3 here is CASSAQGAPENTEAFF. The CDR3 region has the DNA TGTGCCAGCAGTGCACAGGGGGCTCCTGAGAACACTGAAGCTTTCTTT.

This clone was recorded a few times. The CDR3 DNA reads as TGTGCCAGCAGCTACGGACTAGCGGGGTCGGCAGATACGCAGTATTTT. The encoded protein is CASSYGLAGSADTQYF. This chain joins TRBV5-4 and TRBJ2-3; 12 positions agree with TRBD2. V gave up 3 bases and J gave up 4 bases; unmatched junction bases: 6. Germline loops: CDR1 SGHNT, CDR2 YYREEE (reference sequence). There are 16 residues in the CDR3.

The chain carries TRBV19 and TRBJ1-2, with 9 bases aligning to TRBD1. This CDR3 has 17 amino acids. Germline-derived CDR1 and CDR2 are LNHDA and SQIVND (reference sequence). With V trimmed by 6 bases and J by 6 bases, 17 bases remained unmatched. The CDR3 DNA reads TGTGCCAGTAGGGGATTGGGGACAGGGCGAAGATTTGATGGCTACACCTTC. Protein: CASRGLGTGRRFDGYTF.

The chain recombines TRBV29-1 with TRBJ2-7, with TRBD1 matching 9 bases. This CDR3 region has 11 residues. The ends lost 7 bases at V and 6 bases at J; junction bases unmatched: 4. Per the germline V gene, CDR1 is SQVTM and CDR2 is ANQGSEA. The CDR3 DNA sequence: TGCAGCGCGGACAGGGGTTCCGAGCAGTACTTC. Translating gives CSADRGSEQYF.